What follows are 2 T cell receptor beta chains derived from one specimen sequenced in a study of blood T cell repertoires in COVID-19. TCRdb's table, derived via immunoSEQ multiplex PCR, lists solely in-frame clones and lacks some. The data contain roughly 87,000 clones, approximately 86% of them singletons. The sequenced sample was peripheral blood. The receptors derive from a man in his forties with acute or convalescent COVID-19.

The rearrangement links TRBV4-2 to TRBJ2-2, with a possible D match to TRBD2 (6 bases). V gave up 3 bases and J gave up 6 bases, with 20 bases separating them. The germline CDR1 and CDR2 sequences are LGHNA and YNFKEQ. The length of the CDR3 is 17 residues. CDR3 DNA: TGTGCCAGCAGCCAGCCCCGGGACTCCCCGAGCGCCGGGGAGCTGTTTTTT. It encodes CASSQPRDSPSAGELFF.

The sample holds a few counts of this clone. The chain joins TRBV11-2 to TRBJ1-2; D not certain. Germline values: CDR1 SGHAT, CDR2 FQNNGV. This CDR3 is built from 14 residues. The V gene lost 1 base and the J gene lost 7 bases, with 13 bases spanning the gap. The CDR3 sequence: CASSLAGGESGYTF. CDR3 bases: TGTGCCAGCAGCTTAGCCGGTGGTGAAAGTGGCTACACCTTC.